This T cell receptor (beta chain) was recorded in a study of blood T cell repertoires in COVID-19. Clones were read by immunoSEQ multiplex PCR, and TCRdb kept only the in-frame ones, dropping some. The repertoire has around 500,000 clones, roughly 90% of them found once; the top ten carry around 1.9%. CDR3 length: 15 residues. The V end lost 3 bases, the J end lost 0 bases, and 13 bases lay between the germline ends. CDR1 and CDR2 (germline): SGHNT, YYREEE (reference sequence). Sequenced: PBMCs or T cells enriched from blood (not recorded which). This sequence was found in a woman between 35 and 50 years old who had recovered from COVID-19. The rearrangement uses TRBV5-4 and TRBJ2-7; no clear D. CDR3 amino acids: CASSWLVITSYEQYF. CDR3 bases: TGTGCCAGCAGCTGGCTAGTGATTACCTCCTACGAGCAGTACTTC.